This is a list of T cell receptor beta chains from one sample in a study of T cells in localized non-small cell lung cancer. Measured with immunoSEQ multiplex PCR; TCRdb has only the in-frame clones, and not every one. Of 30,000 to 40,000 clones in the sample, approximately 80% were seen once. Sequenced here: peripheral blood, sampled before any cancer treatment. The receptors were sampled from a male donor at least 60 years old with stage II squamous cell lung carcinoma. CDR3s include the opening cysteine and the closing phenylalanine or tryptophan. D genes are given only for firm matches. Part of the rows lack a size; the others show once, few, many or a class for expanded clones.

CDR3 DNA: TGTGCCAGCAGCTTAGACTTGGGGACGAGCAATCAGCCCCAGCATTTT; CDR3 protein: CASSLDLGTSNQPQHF; D gene: .; V gene: TRBV11-2; clone size: .; J gene: TRBJ1-5
CDR3 DNA: TGTGCCAGCAGCTTATCGTCGGGAAGTCAGCCCCAGCATTTT; CDR3 protein: CASSLSSGSQPQHF; D gene: .; V gene: TRBV11-2; clone size: .; J gene: TRBJ1-5
CDR3 DNA: TGTGCCAGCAGTTACTCGAGGCAGGGTGTGACTGAGCAGTTCTTC; CDR3 protein: CASSYSRQGVTEQFF; D gene: .; V gene: TRBV6-5; clone size: .; J gene: TRBJ2-1
CDR3 DNA: TGTGCCAGCAGCTTGCCCAGTGTTCTCTCTGGAAACACCATATATTTT; CDR3 protein: CASSLPSVLSGNTIYF; D gene: .; V gene: TRBV5-6; clone size: .; J gene: TRBJ1-3
CDR3 DNA: TGTGCCAGCAGTACCGGGACAATCTACGAGCAGTACTTC; CDR3 protein: CASSTGTIYEQYF; D gene: .; V gene: TRBV11-3; clone size: .; J gene: TRBJ2-7
CDR3 DNA: TGTGCCAGCAGCCCTAGATGGGCCACTGAAGCTTTCTTT; CDR3 protein: CASSPRWATEAFF; D gene: .; V gene: TRBV28; clone size: .; J gene: TRBJ1-1
CDR3 DNA: TGTGCCAGCAGGCCGTATGGGGGCGGCACTGAAGCTTTCTTT; CDR3 protein: CASRPYGGGTEAFF; D gene: .; V gene: TRBV2; clone size: few; J gene: TRBJ1-1
CDR3 DNA: TGTGCCAGCAGCTTTAGCGCAGGGTCTCTCAACACCGGGGAGCTGTTTTTT; CDR3 protein: CASSFSAGSLNTGELFF; D gene: .; V gene: TRBV7-9; clone size: .; J gene: TRBJ2-2
CDR3 DNA: TGCAGCGTTGAAAGGGGGATCGGCGCAGATACGCAGTATTTT; CDR3 protein: CSVERGIGADTQYF; D gene: .; V gene: TRBV29-1; clone size: few; J gene: TRBJ2-3
CDR3 DNA: TGTGCCATCAGTCCGACAGGGGTAATCGACGAGCAGTACTTC; CDR3 protein: CAISPTGVIDEQYF; D gene: TRBD1; V gene: TRBV10-3; clone size: .; J gene: TRBJ2-7